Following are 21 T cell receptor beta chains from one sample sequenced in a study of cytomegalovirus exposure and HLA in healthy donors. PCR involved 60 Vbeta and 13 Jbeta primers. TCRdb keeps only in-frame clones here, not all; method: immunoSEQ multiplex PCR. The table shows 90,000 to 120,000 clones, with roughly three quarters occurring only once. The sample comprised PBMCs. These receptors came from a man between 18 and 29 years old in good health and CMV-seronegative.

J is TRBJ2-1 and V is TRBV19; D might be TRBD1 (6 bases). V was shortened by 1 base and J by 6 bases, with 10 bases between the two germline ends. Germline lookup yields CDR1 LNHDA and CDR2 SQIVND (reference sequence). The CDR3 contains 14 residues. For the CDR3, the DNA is TGTGCCAGTAGTATAGCGTGGACAGCCAATGAGCAGTTCTTC. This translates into CASSIAWTANEQFF.

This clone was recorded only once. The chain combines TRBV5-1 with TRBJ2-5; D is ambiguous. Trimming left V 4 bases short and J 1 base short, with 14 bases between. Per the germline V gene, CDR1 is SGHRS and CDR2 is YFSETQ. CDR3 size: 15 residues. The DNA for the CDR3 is TGCGCCAGCAGCCCGTTACCCGGTGGCCAAGAGACCCAGTACTTC. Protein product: CASSPLPGGQETQYF.

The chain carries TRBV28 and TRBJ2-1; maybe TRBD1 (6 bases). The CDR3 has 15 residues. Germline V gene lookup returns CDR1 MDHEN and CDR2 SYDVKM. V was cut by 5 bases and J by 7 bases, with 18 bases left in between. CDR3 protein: CASSPQGFASNEQFF. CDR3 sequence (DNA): TGTGCCAGCAGTCCTCAGGGGTTCGCCTCAAATGAGCAGTTCTTC.

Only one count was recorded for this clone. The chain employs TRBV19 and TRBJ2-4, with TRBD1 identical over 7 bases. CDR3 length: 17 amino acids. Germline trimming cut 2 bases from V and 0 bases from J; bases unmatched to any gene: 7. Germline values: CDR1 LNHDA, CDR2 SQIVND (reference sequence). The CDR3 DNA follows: TGTGCCAGTAGTATACCCCGGGACAGCCTAGCCAAAAACATTCAGTACTTC. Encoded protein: CASSIPRDSLAKNIQYF.

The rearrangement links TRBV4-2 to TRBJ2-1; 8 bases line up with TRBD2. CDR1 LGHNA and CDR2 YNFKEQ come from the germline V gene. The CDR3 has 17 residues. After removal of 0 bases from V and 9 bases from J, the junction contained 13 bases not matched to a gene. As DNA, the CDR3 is TGTGCCAGCAGCCAAGACCCTAGCGGGCAAAAAGGCGGTGAGCAGTTCTTC. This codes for CASSQDPSGQKGGEQFF.

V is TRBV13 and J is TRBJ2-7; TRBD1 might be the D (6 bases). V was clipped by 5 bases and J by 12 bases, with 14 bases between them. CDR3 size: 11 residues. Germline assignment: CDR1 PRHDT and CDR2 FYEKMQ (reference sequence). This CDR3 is CASSKNREMYF. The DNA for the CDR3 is TGTGCCAGCAGCAAAAACAGGGAAATGTACTTC.

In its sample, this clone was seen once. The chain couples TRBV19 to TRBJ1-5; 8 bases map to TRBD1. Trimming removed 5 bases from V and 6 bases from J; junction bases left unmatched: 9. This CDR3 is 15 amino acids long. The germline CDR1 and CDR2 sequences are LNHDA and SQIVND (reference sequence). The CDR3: CASSSRTGWPQPQHF. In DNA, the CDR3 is TGTGCCAGTAGTTCCCGGACAGGGTGGCCTCAGCCCCAGCATTTT.

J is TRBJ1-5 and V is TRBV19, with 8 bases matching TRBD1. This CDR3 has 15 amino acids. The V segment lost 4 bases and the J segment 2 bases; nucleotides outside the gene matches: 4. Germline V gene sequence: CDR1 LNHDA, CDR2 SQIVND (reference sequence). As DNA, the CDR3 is TGTGCCAGTAGTACCAGGGGGCGAGGCAATCAGCCCCAGCATTTT. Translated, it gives CASSTRGRGNQPQHF.

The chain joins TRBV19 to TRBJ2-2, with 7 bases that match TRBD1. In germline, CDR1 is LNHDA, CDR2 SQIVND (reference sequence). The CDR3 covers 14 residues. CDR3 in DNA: TGTGGGGGCCTGCAGGGGGTCTACACCGGGGAGCTGTTTTTT. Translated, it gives CGGLQGVYTGELFF.

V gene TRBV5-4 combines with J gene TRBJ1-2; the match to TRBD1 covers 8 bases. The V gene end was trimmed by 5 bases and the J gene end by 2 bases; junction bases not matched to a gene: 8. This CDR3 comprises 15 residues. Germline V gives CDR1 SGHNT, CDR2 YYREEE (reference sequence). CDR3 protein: CASRPGGQANYGYTF. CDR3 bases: TGTGCCAGCAGACCAGGGGGCCAGGCGAACTATGGCTACACCTTC.

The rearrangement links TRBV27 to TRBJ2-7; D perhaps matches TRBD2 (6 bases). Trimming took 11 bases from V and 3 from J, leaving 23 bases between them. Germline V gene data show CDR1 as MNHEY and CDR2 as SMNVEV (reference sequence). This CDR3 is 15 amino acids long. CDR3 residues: CASGLTGTGLYEQYF. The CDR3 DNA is TGTGCCTCGGGGCTTACCGGGACTGGACTCTACGAGCAGTACTTC.

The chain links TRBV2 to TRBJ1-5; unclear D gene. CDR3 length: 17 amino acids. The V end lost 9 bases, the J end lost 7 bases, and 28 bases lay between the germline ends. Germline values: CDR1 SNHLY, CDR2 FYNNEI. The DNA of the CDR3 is TGTGCCAGTTCTCTCGACCCAATAAGGCCGGGGAGCCAGCCCCAGCATTTT. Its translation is CASSLDPIRPGSQPQHF.

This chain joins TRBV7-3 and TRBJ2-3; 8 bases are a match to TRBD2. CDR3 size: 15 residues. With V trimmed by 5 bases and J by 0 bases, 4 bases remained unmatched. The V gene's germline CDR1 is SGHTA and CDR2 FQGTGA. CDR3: CASSQAGASTDTQYF. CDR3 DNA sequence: TGTGCCAGCAGCCAAGCGGGGGCTAGCACAGATACGCAGTATTTT. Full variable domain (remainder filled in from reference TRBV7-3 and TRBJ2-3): GAGVSQTPSNKVTEKGKYVELRCDPISGHTALYWYRQSLGQGPEFLIYFQGTGAADDSGLPNDRFFAVRPEGSVSTLKIQRTERGDSAVYLCASSQAGASTDTQYFGPGTRLTVL.

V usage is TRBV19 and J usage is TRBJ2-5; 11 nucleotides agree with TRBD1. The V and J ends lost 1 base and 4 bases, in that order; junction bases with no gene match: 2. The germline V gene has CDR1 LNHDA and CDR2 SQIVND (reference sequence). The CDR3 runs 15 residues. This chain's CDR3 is CASSIGDRGRETQYF. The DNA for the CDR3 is TGTGCCAGTAGTATAGGGGACAGGGGGAGAGAGACCCAGTACTTC. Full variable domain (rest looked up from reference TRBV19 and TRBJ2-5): DGGITQSPKYLFRKEGQNVTLSCEQNLNHDAMYWYRQDPGQGLRLIYYSQIVNDFQKGDIAEGYSVSREKKESFPLTVTSAQKNPTAFYLCASSIGDRGRETQYFGPGTRLLVL.

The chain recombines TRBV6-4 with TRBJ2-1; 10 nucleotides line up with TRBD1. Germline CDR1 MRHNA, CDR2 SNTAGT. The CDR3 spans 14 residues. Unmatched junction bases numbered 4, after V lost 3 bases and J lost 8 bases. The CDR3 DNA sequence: TGTGCCAGCAGTGAAAGACAGGGGGCATATGAGCAGTTCTTC. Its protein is CASSERQGAYEQFF.

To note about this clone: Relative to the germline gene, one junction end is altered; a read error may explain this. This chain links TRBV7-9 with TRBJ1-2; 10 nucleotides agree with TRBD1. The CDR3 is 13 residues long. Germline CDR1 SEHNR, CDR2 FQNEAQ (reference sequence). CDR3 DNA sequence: TGTTCCAGCAGCTTGGGACAGGGGAATGGCTACACCTTC. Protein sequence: CSSSLGQGNGYTF.

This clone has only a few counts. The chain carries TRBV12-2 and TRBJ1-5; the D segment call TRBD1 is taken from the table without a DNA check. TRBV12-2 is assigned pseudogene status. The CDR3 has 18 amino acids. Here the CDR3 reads CASRFSHRDNPRKRPQHF. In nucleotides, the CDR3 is TGTGCAAGTCGCTTTTCCCACCGGGACAACCCCCGCAAACGGCCCCAGCATTTT.

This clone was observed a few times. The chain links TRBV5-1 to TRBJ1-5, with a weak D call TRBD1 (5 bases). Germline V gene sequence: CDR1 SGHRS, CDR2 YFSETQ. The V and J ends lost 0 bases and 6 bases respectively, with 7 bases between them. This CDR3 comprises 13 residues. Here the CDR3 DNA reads TGCGCCAGCAGCTTGGGGGGGGTTCAGCCCCAGCATTTT. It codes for CASSLGGVQPQHF.

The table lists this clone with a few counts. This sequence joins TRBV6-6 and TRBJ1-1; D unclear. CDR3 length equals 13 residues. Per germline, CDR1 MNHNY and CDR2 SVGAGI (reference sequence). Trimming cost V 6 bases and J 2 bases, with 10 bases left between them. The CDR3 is CASSPTENTEAFF. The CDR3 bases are TGTGCCAGCAGCCCCACAGAAAACACTGAAGCTTTCTTT.

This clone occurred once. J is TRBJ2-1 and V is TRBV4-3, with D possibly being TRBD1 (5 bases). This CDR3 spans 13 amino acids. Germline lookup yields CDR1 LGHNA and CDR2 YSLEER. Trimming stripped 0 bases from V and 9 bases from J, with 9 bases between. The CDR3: CASSQDRGCEQFF. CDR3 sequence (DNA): TGCGCCAGCAGCCAAGATAGGGGCTGTGAGCAGTTCTTC.

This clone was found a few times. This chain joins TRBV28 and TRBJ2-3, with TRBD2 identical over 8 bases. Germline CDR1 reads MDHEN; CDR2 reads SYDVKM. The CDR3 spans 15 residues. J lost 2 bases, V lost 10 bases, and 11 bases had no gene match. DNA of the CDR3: TGTGCCACCCGGGGGTCACTAGCGGCCACAGATACGCAGTATTTT. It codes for CATRGSLAATDTQYF. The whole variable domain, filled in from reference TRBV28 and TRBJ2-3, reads DVKVTQSSRYLVKRTGEKVFLECVQDMDHENMFWYRQDPGLGLRLIYFSYDVKMKEKGDIPEGYSVSREKKERFSLILESASTNQTSMYLCATRGSLAATDTQYFGPGTRLTVL.